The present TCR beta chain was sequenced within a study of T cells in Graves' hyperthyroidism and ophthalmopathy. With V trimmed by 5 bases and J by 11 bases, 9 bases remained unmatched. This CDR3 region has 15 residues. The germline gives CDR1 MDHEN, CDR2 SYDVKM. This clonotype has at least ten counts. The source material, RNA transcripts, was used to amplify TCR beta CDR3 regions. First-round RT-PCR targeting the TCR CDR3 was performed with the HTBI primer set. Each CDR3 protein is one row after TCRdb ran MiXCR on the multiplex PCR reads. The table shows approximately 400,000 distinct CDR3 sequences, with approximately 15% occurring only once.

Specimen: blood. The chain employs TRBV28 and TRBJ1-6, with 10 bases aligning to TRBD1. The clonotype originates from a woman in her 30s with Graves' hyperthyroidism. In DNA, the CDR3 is TGTGCCAGCAGTGTTGACAGGGGGCGGTGGGCACCCCTCCACTTT. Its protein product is CASSVDRGRWAPLHF.